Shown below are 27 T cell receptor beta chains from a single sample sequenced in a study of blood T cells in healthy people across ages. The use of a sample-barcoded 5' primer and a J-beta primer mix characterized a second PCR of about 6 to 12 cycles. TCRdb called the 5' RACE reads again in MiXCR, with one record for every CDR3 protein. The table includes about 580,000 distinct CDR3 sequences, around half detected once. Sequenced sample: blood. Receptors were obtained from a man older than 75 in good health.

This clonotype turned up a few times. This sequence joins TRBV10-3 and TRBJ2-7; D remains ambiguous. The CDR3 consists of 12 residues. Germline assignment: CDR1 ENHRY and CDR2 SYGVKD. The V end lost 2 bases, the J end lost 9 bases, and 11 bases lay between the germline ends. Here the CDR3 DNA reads TGTGCCATCAGTGAGGACAATCAGGTGCAGTACTTC. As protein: CAISEDNQVQYF.

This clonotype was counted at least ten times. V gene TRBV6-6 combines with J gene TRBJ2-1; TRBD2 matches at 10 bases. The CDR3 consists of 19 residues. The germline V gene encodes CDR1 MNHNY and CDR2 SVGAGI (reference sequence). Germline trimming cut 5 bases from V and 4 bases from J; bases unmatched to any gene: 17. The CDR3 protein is CASSLRTRAGGPAYNEQFF. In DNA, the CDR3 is TGTGCCAGCAGTCTCCGGACACGAGCGGGAGGGCCTGCATACAATGAGCAGTTCTTC.

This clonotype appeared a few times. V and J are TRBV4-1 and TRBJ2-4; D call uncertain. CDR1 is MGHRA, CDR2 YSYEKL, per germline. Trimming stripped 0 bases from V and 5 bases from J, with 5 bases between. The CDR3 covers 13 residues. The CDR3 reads CASSQDAENIQYF. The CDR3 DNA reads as TGCGCCAGCAGCCAAGATGCAGAAAACATTCAGTACTTC.

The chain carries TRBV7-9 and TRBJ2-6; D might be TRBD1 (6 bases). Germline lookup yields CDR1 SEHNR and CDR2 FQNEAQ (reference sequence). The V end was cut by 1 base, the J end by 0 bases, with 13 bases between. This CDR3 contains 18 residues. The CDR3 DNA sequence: TGTGCCAGCAGCTTAGACGGACAGACAAGCTCTGGGGCCAACGTCCTGACTTTC. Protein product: CASSLDGQTSSGANVLTF.

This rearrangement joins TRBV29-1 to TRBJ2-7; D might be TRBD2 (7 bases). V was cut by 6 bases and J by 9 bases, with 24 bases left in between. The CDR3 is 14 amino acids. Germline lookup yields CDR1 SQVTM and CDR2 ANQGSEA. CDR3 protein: CSVPKAGAQGPQYF. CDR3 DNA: TGCAGCGTCCCCAAGGCGGGGGCCCAGGGACCGCAGTACTTC.

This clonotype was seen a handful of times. The CDR3, as DNA: TGCGCCAGCAGCCAGGGCGCGGGGACTGAAGCTTTCTTT. Its protein product is CASSQGAGTEAFF. The chain employs TRBV4-3 and TRBJ1-1; the D is unclear. The CDR3 loop spans 13 amino acids. V lost 3 bases to trimming and J lost 5 bases, with 10 bases between them. Germline-derived CDR1 and CDR2 are LGHNA and YSLEER.

CDR3 sequence reads: CASSSPQSYSSYEQYF. The CDR3 nucleotides are TGTGCCAGCAGTTCCCCACAGAGCTACAGCTCCTACGAGCAGTACTTC. The rearrangement uses TRBV28 and TRBJ2-7; D is undetermined. CDR1 is MDHEN and CDR2 is SYDVKM in the germline V gene. CDR3 length: 16 amino acids. The V end was cut by 4 bases, the J end by 0 bases, with 16 bases between.

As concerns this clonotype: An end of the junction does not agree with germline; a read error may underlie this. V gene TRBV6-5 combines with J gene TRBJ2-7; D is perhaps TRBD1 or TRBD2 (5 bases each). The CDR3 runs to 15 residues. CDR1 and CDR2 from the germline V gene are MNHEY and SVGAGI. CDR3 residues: CAGSLAGTSTSEQYF. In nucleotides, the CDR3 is TGTGCCGGCAGTTTGGCCGGGACCAGTACAAGTGAGCAGTACTTC.

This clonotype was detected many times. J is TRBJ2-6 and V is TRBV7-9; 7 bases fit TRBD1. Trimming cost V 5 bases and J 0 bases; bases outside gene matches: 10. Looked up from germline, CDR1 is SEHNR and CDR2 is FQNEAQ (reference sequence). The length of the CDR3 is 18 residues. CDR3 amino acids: CASSPDGTDLSGANVLTF. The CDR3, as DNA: TGTGCCAGCAGCCCCGACGGGACAGACCTCTCTGGGGCCAACGTCCTGACTTTC.

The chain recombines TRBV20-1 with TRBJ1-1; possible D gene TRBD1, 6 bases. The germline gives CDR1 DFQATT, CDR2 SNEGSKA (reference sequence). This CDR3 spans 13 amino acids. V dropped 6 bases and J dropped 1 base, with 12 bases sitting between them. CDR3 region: CSAIRTANTEAFF. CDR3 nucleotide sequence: TGCAGTGCAATACGGACAGCGAACACTGAAGCTTTCTTT.

CDR3 in DNA: TGTGCCAGCAGCTTAAGTGGGGCCCAGTACTTC. Amino acids: CASSLSGAQYF. The chain joins TRBV7-9 to TRBJ2-5; D is unresolved. The CDR3 sequence is 11 residues long. Germline V gene data show CDR1 as SEHNR and CDR2 as FQNEAQ (reference sequence). The V end was cut by 2 bases, the J end by 9 bases, with 7 bases between.

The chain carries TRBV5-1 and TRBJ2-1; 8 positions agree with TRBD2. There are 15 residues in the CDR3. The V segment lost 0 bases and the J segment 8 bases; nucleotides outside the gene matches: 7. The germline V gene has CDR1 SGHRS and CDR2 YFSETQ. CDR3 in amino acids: CASSLVRGGTDEQFF. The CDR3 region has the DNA TGCGCCAGCAGCTTGGTTCGGGGGGGCACGGATGAGCAGTTCTTC.

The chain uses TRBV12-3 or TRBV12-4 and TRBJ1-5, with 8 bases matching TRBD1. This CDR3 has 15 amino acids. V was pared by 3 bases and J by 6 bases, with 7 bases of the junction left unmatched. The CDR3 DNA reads TGTGCCAGCAGTTTGGACAGGGAGGCGGGTCAGCCCCAGCATTTT. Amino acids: CASSLDREAGQPQHF.

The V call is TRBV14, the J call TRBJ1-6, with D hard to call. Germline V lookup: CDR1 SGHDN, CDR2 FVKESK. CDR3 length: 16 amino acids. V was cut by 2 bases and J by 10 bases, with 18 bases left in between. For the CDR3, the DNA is TGTGCCAGCAGCCAATCGATTCCCTCAGGCAACTCACCCCTCCACTTT. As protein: CASSQSIPSGNSPLHF.

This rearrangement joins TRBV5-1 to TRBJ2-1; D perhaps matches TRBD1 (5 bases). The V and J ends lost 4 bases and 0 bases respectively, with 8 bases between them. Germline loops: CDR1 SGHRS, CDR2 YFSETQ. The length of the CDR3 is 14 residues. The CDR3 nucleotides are TGCGCCAGCAGCGCCGACAGCTCCTACAATGAGCAGTTCTTC. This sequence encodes CASSADSSYNEQFF.

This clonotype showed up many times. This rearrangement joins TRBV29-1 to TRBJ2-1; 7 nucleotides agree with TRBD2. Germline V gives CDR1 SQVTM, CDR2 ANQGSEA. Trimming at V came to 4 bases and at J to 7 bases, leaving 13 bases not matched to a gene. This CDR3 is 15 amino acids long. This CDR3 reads CSVGIAGHGGNEQFF. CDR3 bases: TGCAGCGTTGGGATAGCGGGCCACGGGGGGAATGAGCAGTTCTTC.

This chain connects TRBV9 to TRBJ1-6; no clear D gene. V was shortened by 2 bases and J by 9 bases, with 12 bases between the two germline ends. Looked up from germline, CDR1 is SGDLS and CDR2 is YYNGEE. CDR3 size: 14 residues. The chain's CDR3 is CASSVRGNCSPLHF. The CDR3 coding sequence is TGTGCCAGCAGCGTCAGAGGGAATTGTTCACCCCTCCACTTT.

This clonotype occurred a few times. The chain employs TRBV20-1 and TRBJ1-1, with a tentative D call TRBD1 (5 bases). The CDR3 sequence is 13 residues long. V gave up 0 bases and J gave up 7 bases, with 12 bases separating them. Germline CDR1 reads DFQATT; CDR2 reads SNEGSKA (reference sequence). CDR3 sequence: CSAREGYRSEAFF. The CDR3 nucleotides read TGCAGTGCTAGAGAAGGGTACAGGAGTGAAGCTTTCTTT.

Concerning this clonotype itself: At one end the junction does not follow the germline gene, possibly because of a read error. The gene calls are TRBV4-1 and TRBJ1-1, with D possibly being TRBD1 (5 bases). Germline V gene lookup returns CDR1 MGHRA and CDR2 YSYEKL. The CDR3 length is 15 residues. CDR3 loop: CASSRAGSGNTETFF. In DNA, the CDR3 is TGCGCCAGCAGCCGAGCGGGGTCAGGGAACACTGAAACTTTCTTT.

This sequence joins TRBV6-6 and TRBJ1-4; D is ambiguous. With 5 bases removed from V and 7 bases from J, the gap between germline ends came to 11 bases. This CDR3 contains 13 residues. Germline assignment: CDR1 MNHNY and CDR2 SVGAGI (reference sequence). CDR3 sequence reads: CASSDGLGEKLFF. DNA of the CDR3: TGTGCCAGCAGTGACGGCCTCGGTGAAAAACTGTTTTTT.

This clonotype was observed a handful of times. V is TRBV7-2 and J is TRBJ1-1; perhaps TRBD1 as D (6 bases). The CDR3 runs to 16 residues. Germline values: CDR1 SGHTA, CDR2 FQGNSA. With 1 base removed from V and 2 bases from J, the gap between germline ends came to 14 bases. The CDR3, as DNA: TGTGCCAGCAGCTTAGTCACAGGGAATCGAAACACTGAAGCTTTCTTT. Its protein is CASSLVTGNRNTEAFF.

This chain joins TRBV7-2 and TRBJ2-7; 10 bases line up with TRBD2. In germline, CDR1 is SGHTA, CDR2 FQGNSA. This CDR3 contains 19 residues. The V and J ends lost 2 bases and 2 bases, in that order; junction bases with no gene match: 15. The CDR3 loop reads CASSLLSLTSGEPTYEQYF. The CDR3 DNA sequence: TGTGCCAGCAGCTTATTGTCTCTAACTAGCGGGGAGCCTACCTACGAGCAGTACTTC.

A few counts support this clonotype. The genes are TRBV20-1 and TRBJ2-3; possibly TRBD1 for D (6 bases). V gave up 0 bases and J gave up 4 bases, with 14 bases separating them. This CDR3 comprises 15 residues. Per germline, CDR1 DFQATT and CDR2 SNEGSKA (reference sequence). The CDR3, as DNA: TGCAGTGCTAGAGATCGGGACAAACTCCCAGATACGCAGTATTTT. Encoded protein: CSARDRDKLPDTQYF.

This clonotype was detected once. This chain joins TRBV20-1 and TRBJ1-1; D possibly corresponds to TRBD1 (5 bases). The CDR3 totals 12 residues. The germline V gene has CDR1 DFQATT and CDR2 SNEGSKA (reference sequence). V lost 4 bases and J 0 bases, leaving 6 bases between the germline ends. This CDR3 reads CSAKQVNTEAFF. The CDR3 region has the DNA TGCAGTGCTAAACAGGTGAACACTGAAGCTTTCTTT.

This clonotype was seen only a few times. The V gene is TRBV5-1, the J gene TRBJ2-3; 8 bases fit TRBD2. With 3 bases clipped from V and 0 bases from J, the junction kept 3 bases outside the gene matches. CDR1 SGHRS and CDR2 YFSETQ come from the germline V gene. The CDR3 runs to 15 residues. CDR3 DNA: TGCGCCAGCAGCTCACTAGCGGCAAGCACAGATACGCAGTATTTT. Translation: CASSSLAASTDTQYF.

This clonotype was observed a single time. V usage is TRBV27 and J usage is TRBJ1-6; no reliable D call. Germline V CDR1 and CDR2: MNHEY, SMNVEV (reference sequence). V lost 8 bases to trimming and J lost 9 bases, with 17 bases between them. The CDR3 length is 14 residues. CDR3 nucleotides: TGTGCCAGCCAGCTGTGGGGTGGGTCTTCACCCCTCCACTTT. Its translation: CASQLWGGSSPLHF.

The CDR3 is CASRKSGTSRTSGRVGEQFF. The CDR3 coding sequence is TGTGCCAGCAGGAAATCCGGGACTTCCCGGACTAGTGGGAGGGTTGGAGAGCAGTTCTTC. V gene TRBV6-2 or TRBV6-3 combines with J gene TRBJ2-1; the match to TRBD2 covers 7 bases. CDR3 size: 20 residues. Per germline, CDR1 MNHEY and CDR2 SVGEGT. Trimming took 6 bases from V and 10 from J; bases not matched to a gene: 30.